The 2 T cell receptor beta chains in this list originate from one sample, sequenced in a study of cytomegalovirus exposure and HLA in healthy donors. The primer mix had 60 Vbeta and 13 Jbeta primers. Sequencing was performed with immunoSEQ multiplex PCR; in TCRdb, only in-frame clones are kept and a portion is missing. The sample lists roughly 140,000 clones, roughly 80% occurring once. Material: PBMCs. The receptors were gathered from a woman aged 45-60 years in good health and CMV-seronegative.

This clone was observed once. The chain links TRBV19 to TRBJ2-7; 8 bases match TRBD1. With V trimmed by 2 bases and J by 5 bases, 8 bases remained unmatched. The CDR3 is made up of 15 amino acids. Germline loops: CDR1 LNHDA, CDR2 SQIVND (reference sequence). In DNA form, the CDR3 reads TGTGCCAGTAGTATACGAGACAGGGGTATGGACGAGCAGTACTTC. Translation gives CASSIRDRGMDEQYF.

This clone was seen only a few times. The gene calls are TRBV15 and TRBJ1-2; TRBD1 is a possible D gene (5 bases). The ends were cut back, 0 bases at V and 3 bases at J, with 8 bases in the middle. The CDR3 totals 14 residues. The germline gives CDR1 LNHNV, CDR2 YYDKDF (reference sequence). The CDR3 DNA reads as TGTGCCACCAGCAGAGAGGCCAGGGACTATGGCTACACCTTC. It translates to CATSREARDYGYTF.